The 10 T cell receptor beta chains listed next were all sequenced from one sample in a study of OX40 agonist ivuxolimab in advanced cancers. Using immunoSEQ multiplex PCR, the repertoire was profiled, and TCRdb retains in-frame clones only, with some absent. Of around 67,000 clones in the sample, just over 90% were seen once. The specimen was CD4+ or CD8+ T cells sorted from blood, collected in a trial of the OX40 agonist ivuxolimab. The receptors stem from an adult with an advanced solid tumor such as melanoma, head and neck, liver or kidney cancer.

The CDR3 is CASSDRAGLYNEQFF. CDR3 sequence (DNA): TGTGCCAGCAGTGACAGAGCGGGGTTATACAATGAGCAGTTCTTC. The J gene is TRBJ2-1, the V gene TRBV7-3; 7 bases are shared with TRBD2. V shed 6 bases and J 4 bases; nucleotides not matched to a gene: 9. Germline V gene data show CDR1 as SGHTA and CDR2 as FQGTGA. The CDR3 sequence is 15 residues long.

The chain recombines TRBV6-1 with TRBJ2-5, with 9 bases lining up with TRBD2. From germline, CDR1 is MNHNS and CDR2 SASEGT. The CDR3 runs to 19 residues. V shed 0 bases and J 2 bases; nucleotides not matched to a gene: 13. CDR3 sequence: CASSEALSGLAGRQETQYF. The CDR3 bases are TGTGCCAGCAGTGAAGCGCTCAGCGGGCTAGCGGGAAGGCAAGAGACCCAGTACTTC.

V is TRBV18 and J is TRBJ2-7; D is uncertain. The CDR3 has 11 residues. Germline V gene lookup returns CDR1 KGHSH and CDR2 LQKENI. V lost 5 bases and J lost 6, with 8 bases in between. This CDR3 is CASSSGGEQYF. CDR3 sequence (DNA): TGTGCCAGCTCATCGGGTGGCGAGCAGTACTTC.

This rearrangement joins TRBV28 to TRBJ1-5; TRBD1 is a possible D gene (6 bases). This CDR3 contains 14 residues. Per germline, CDR1 MDHEN and CDR2 SYDVKM. Trimming took off 2 bases at V and 7 bases at J, with 12 bases between the two ends. The DNA for the CDR3 is TGTGCCAGCAGTTTAGGACAGAAAAGACAGCCCCAGCATTTT. Its translation: CASSLGQKRQPQHF. The complete variable domain, with remaining parts taken from reference TRBV28 and TRBJ1-5, reads DVKVTQSSRYLVKRTGEKVFLECVQDMDHENMFWYRQDPGLGLRLIYFSYDVKMKEKGDIPEGYSVSREKKERFSLILESASTNQTSMYLCASSLGQKRQPQHFGDGTRLSIL.

V usage is TRBV28 and J usage is TRBJ1-6, with D uncertain. Trimming removed 8 bases from V and 4 bases from J, with 12 bases in between. Germline V lookup: CDR1 MDHEN, CDR2 SYDVKM. CDR3 length: 14 residues. The CDR3 region is CASGRAGYNSPLHF. The CDR3 region has the DNA TGTGCCAGCGGTAGGGCAGGATATAATTCACCCCTCCACTTT.

This chain connects TRBV7-2 to TRBJ1-2; 10 bases are a match to TRBD1. Germline loops: CDR1 SGHTA, CDR2 FQGNSA. The CDR3 is 13 residues long. The V gene end was trimmed by 3 bases and the J gene end by 8 bases; junction bases not matched to a gene: 3. The CDR3 DNA reads as TGTGCCAGCAGCTTTGGGACAGGGGAAGGCTACACCTTC. It codes for CASSFGTGEGYTF.

V gene TRBV7-9 combines with J gene TRBJ2-5; possible D gene TRBD1, 5 bases. The V and J ends lost 1 base and 4 bases respectively, with 13 bases between them. The CDR3 loop spans 15 amino acids. Germline V lookup: CDR1 SEHNR, CDR2 FQNEAQ (reference sequence). CDR3 DNA: TGTGCCAGCAGCTTAGGGTTCTCAGGGCGAGAGACCCAGTACTTC. Its translation is CASSLGFSGRETQYF. Filled out from reference TRBV7-9 and TRBJ2-5, the complete variable domain reads DTGVSQNPRHKITKRGQNVTFRCDPISEHNRLYWYRQTLGQGPEFLTYFQNEAQLEKSRLLSDRFSAERPKGSFSTLEIQRTEQGDSAMYLCASSLGFSGRETQYFGPGTRLLVL.

The chain has TRBV7-9 and TRBJ2-2, with 7 bases aligning to TRBD2. This CDR3 contains 17 residues. The germline V gene has CDR1 SEHNR and CDR2 FQNEAQ (reference sequence). V lost 5 bases to trimming and J lost 5 bases; unmatched junction nucleotides: 14. The CDR3 is CASSPKLAPRRTGELFF. CDR3 nucleotides: TGTGCCAGCAGCCCTAAACTAGCGCCGAGGCGAACCGGGGAGCTGTTTTTT.

V and J are TRBV5-4 and TRBJ2-5; 8 bases fit TRBD2. Germline CDR1 is SGHNT and CDR2 is YYREEE (reference sequence). Trimming removed 2 bases from V and 5 bases from J; junction bases left unmatched: 2. The CDR3 is made up of 13 amino acids. CDR3 loop: CASSFRGGETQYF. The CDR3 DNA sequence: TGTGCCAGCAGCTTTCGCGGGGGGGAGACCCAGTACTTC.

This chain connects TRBV18 to TRBJ2-5; unclear D gene. V lost 0 bases to trimming and J lost 2 bases, with 7 bases between them. Germline CDR1 is KGHSH and CDR2 is LQKENI. The CDR3 sequence is 14 residues long. The CDR3 is CASSPPWDQETQYF. As DNA, the CDR3 is TGTGCCAGCTCACCACCGTGGGATCAAGAGACCCAGTACTTC.